These 21 T cell receptor beta chains share one sample of origin, sequenced in a study of cytomegalovirus exposure and HLA in healthy donors. The PCR ran on 60 Vbeta and 13 Jbeta primers. Here immunoSEQ multiplex PCR was the method, and the copy in TCRdb shows in-frame clones only, minus some. Of roughly 140,000 clones in the sample, approximately 86% were seen once. Input material: PBMCs. These receptors were obtained from a woman in her forties or fifties in good health and CMV-seropositive.

The gene calls are TRBV19 and TRBJ1-1, with D maybe TRBD1 (5 bases). CDR3 size: 14 residues. Germline loops: CDR1 LNHDA, CDR2 SQIVND (reference sequence). Trimming shortened V by 6 bases and J by 7 bases, and 18 bases separated the two germline ends. The CDR3 DNA sequence: TGTGCCAGTAGCTTGGGAAGGGGCTCGGTTGAAGCTTTCTTT. Encoded protein: CASSLGRGSVEAFF.

The V gene is TRBV7-2, the J gene TRBJ1-2; D gene unclear. CDR3 length equals 13 residues. V was trimmed by 4 bases and J by 2 bases, leaving 8 bases between them. Germline V gene data show CDR1 as SGHTA and CDR2 as FQGNSA. The CDR3: CASSSKRNYGYTF. The CDR3, as DNA: TGTGCCAGCAGCTCGAAGAGGAACTATGGCTACACCTTC.

The rearrangement uses TRBV5-6 and TRBJ2-3; 7 bases fit TRBD1. After removal of 4 bases from V and 5 bases from J, the junction contained 13 bases not matched to a gene. The CDR3 length is 16 residues. The germline V gene encodes CDR1 SGHDT and CDR2 YYEEEE. The CDR3 region has the DNA TGTGCCAGCAGCGACCGACAGGGTACGGAGGTAGATACGCAGTATTTT. This encodes CASSDRQGTEVDTQYF.

The chain links TRBV6-5 to TRBJ2-7; 8 nucleotides agree with TRBD1. V was pared by 6 bases and J by 2 bases, with 6 bases of the junction left unmatched. Germline V lookup: CDR1 MNHEY, CDR2 SVGAGI. The CDR3 totals 14 residues. CDR3 loop: CASSLGQGPYEQYF. CDR3 coding DNA: TGTGCCAGCAGCCTAGGACAGGGCCCCTACGAGCAGTACTTC.

This clone has only one observation. This sequence joins TRBV7-2 and TRBJ1-6, with a weak D call TRBD1 (5 bases). Germline V lookup: CDR1 SGHTA, CDR2 FQGNSA. This CDR3 has 14 residues. The ends were cut back, 5 bases at V and 3 bases at J, with 8 bases in the middle. The CDR3 here is CASSPGGYNSPLHF. The CDR3 DNA reads as TGTGCCAGCAGCCCCGGGGGCTATAATTCACCCCTCCACTTT.

The chain employs TRBV29-1 and TRBJ1-2; the match to TRBD1 covers 9 bases. Germline values: CDR1 SQVTM, CDR2 ANQGSEA. V lost 2 bases to trimming and J lost 0 bases; unmatched junction nucleotides: 1. This CDR3 has 14 amino acids. CDR3 nucleotides: TGCAGCGTTGAAAACAGGGGGCCTAACTATGGCTACACCTTC. It yields the protein CSVENRGPNYGYTF.

The V call is TRBV28, the J call TRBJ1-4; a possible D gene is TRBD1 (6 bases). This CDR3 contains 15 residues. Trimming stripped 2 bases from V and 7 bases from J, with 14 bases between. The germline V gene has CDR1 MDHEN and CDR2 SYDVKM. The CDR3 DNA reads TGTGCCAGCAGTTTAACAGGGCAGGGCCTTGAAAAACTGTTTTTT. Translated: CASSLTGQGLEKLFF.

The rearrangement links TRBV19 to TRBJ1-1; D possibly corresponds to TRBD1 (5 bases). In germline, CDR1 is LNHDA, CDR2 SQIVND (reference sequence). CDR3 length: 13 amino acids. The germline V and J ends were trimmed by 1 base and 4 bases, with 7 bases remaining between them. CDR3 sequence reads: CASSIGTSTEAFF. The CDR3 DNA follows: TGTGCCAGTAGTATAGGGACATCCACTGAAGCTTTCTTT. Drawing the rest from reference TRBV19 and TRBJ1-1, the complete variable domain is DGGITQSPKYLFRKEGQNVTLSCEQNLNHDAMYWYRQDPGQGLRLIYYSQIVNDFQKGDIAEGYSVSREKKESFPLTVTSAQKNPTAFYLCASSIGTSTEAFFGQGTRLTVV.

The V call is TRBV10-3, the J call TRBJ2-1; 12 bases match TRBD2. Germline CDR1 and CDR2: ENHRY and SYGVKD. The J segment lost 6 bases and the V segment lost 10 bases, leaving 13 bases of the junction unmatched. This CDR3 spans 16 amino acids. The CDR3: CATIGGRTSGVNEQFF. The CDR3 nucleotides read TGTGCCACGATCGGGGGACGGACTAGCGGGGTCAATGAGCAGTTCTTC.

The sample holds one count of this clone. The rearrangement joins TRBV10-2 to TRBJ2-1, with 7 bases that match TRBD1. This CDR3 is built from 13 residues. CDR1 and CDR2 (germline): WSHSY, SAAADI. The trim removed 6 bases at V and 4 bases at J, leaving 3 bases unmatched. The CDR3 loop reads CASRDRTYNEQFF. The CDR3 region has the DNA TGCGCCAGCAGGGACAGGACTTACAATGAGCAGTTCTTC.

The chain joins TRBV18 to TRBJ2-1; 9 nucleotides match TRBD2. V shed 4 bases and J 1 base; nucleotides not matched to a gene: 5. The CDR3 has 16 residues. Germline CDR1 KGHSH, CDR2 LQKENI. This CDR3 is CASSLQRGESYNEQFF. CDR3 sequence (DNA): TGTGCCAGCTCACTTCAGCGGGGGGAATCCTACAATGAGCAGTTCTTC.

The J gene is TRBJ2-7, the V gene TRBV6-5, with D maybe TRBD1 (5 bases). Germline V lookup: CDR1 MNHEY, CDR2 SVGAGI. CDR3 length equals 14 residues. The ends were cut back, 2 bases at V and 6 bases at J, with 14 bases in the middle. CDR3 residues: CASSYGRENSEQYF. DNA of the CDR3: TGTGCCAGCAGTTACGGCAGGGAAAACTCCGAGCAGTACTTC.

The chain is built from TRBV5-6 and TRBJ2-7; no reliable D call. This CDR3 contains 13 residues. CDR1 SGHDT and CDR2 YYEEEE come from the germline V gene. Trimming pared 2 bases from V and 9 bases from J, leaving 15 bases between. The CDR3 loop reads CASSFGDTPRQYF. DNA of the CDR3: TGTGCCAGCAGCTTCGGCGACACACCTCGGCAGTACTTC. Variable domain in full (rest from reference TRBV5-6 and TRBJ2-7): DAGVTQSPTHLIKTRGQQVTLRCSPKSGHDTVSWYQQALGQGPQFIFQYYEEEERQRGNFPDRFSGHQFPNYSSELNVNALLLGDSALYLCASSFGDTPRQYFGPGTRLTVT.

This sequence joins TRBV19 and TRBJ1-3; no firm D call. CDR1 and CDR2 (germline): LNHDA, SQIVND (reference sequence). This CDR3 contains 15 residues. V dropped 1 base and J dropped 4 bases, with 11 bases sitting between them. DNA for the CDR3: TGTGCCAGTAGTATAGCTGGAGCGGGAGGAAACACCATATATTTT. Amino acids: CASSIAGAGGNTIYF. Drawing the rest from reference TRBV19 and TRBJ1-3, the complete variable domain is DGGITQSPKYLFRKEGQNVTLSCEQNLNHDAMYWYRQDPGQGLRLIYYSQIVNDFQKGDIAEGYSVSREKKESFPLTVTSAQKNPTAFYLCASSIAGAGGNTIYFGEGSWLTVV.

The table lists this clone with a few counts. The gene calls are TRBV6-1 and TRBJ1-5; D possibly corresponds to TRBD1 (6 bases). The ends were cut back, 7 bases at V and 2 bases at J, with 9 bases in the middle. This CDR3 region has 13 residues. Germline lookup yields CDR1 MNHNS and CDR2 SASEGT. CDR3 in DNA: TGTGCCAGCAACCCAGGGGGCAATCAGCCCCAGCATTTT. This translates into CASNPGGNQPQHF.

This clone appeared a single time. This chain connects TRBV5-6 to TRBJ2-1, with a possible D match to TRBD2 (6 bases). Trimming stripped 2 bases from V and 9 bases from J, with 9 bases between. The germline V gene encodes CDR1 SGHDT and CDR2 YYEEEE. The CDR3 is 12 residues long. The CDR3 loop reads CASSFLGGEQFF. CDR3 bases: TGTGCCAGCAGCTTCTTGGGGGGTGAGCAGTTCTTC.

The rearrangement joins TRBV6-1 to TRBJ2-1; TRBD2 aligns across 7 bases. The CDR3 sequence is 14 residues long. Trimming at V came to 7 bases and at J to 4 bases, leaving 7 bases not matched to a gene. Germline V gene data show CDR1 as MNHNS and CDR2 as SASEGT. CDR3 coding DNA: TGTGCCAGCAAGACGGCGCGGGGGTACAATGAGCAGTTCTTC. It codes for CASKTARGYNEQFF.

The chain carries TRBV7-9 and TRBJ2-7, with 10 bases that match TRBD2. The CDR3 totals 16 residues. V lost 5 bases, J lost 0 bases, and 7 bases stayed unmatched. Germline CDR1 reads SEHNR; CDR2 reads FQNEAQ (reference sequence). The DNA of the CDR3 is TGTGCCAGCAGCCCCAGGACTAGCGGACGCTCCTACGAGCAGTACTTC. Protein sequence: CASSPRTSGRSYEQYF.

The chain couples TRBV2 to TRBJ1-1; 10 nucleotides agree with TRBD1. V lost 5 bases and J lost 4; bases outside the gene matches: 7. The CDR3 is 15 amino acids. The germline CDR1 and CDR2 sequences are SNHLY and FYNNEI. The CDR3 bases are TGTGCCAGCAGTCTGACAGGGGGCGTCTCCACTGAAGCTTTCTTT. This encodes CASSLTGGVSTEAFF.

The chain combines TRBV5-1 with TRBJ2-2; D possibly corresponds to TRBD1 (5 bases). The V gene lost 4 bases and the J gene lost 6 bases, with 16 bases spanning the gap. In germline, CDR1 is SGHRS, CDR2 YFSETQ. The CDR3 is 15 residues long. The CDR3 protein is CASSGDKQVAGELFF. CDR3 coding DNA: TGCGCCAGCAGCGGGGATAAACAGGTTGCCGGGGAGCTGTTTTTT.

This clone was detected once. The chain links TRBV5-8 to TRBJ2-1; 9 bases are a match to TRBD1. V lost 6 bases and J lost 10; bases outside the gene matches: 17. Germline lookup yields CDR1 SGHTS and CDR2 YDEGEE. The CDR3 is 16 amino acids. CDR3 nucleotide sequence: TGTGCCAGCACTTCCCAGGGACAGGGATATGGACGCGAGCAGTTCTTC. Translation gives CASTSQGQGYGREQFF.